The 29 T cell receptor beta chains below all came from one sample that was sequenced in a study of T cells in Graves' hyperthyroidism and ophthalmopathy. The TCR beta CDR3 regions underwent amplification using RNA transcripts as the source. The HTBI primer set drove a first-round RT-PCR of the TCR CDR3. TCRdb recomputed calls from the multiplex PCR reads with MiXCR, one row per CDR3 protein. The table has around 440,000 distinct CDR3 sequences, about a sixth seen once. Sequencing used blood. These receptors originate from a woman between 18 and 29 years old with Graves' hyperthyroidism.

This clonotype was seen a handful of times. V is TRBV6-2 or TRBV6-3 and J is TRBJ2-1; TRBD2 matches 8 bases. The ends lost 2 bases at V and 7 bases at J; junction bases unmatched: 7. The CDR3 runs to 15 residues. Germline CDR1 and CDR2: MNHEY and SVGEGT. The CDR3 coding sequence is TGTGCCAGCAGTTACGCGGGGGGCACGCCAAATGAGCAGTTCTTC. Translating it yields CASSYAGGTPNEQFF.

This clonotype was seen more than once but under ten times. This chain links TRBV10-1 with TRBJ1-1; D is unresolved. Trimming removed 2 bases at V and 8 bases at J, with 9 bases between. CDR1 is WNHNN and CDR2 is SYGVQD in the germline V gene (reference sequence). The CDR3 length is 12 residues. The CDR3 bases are TGCGCCAGCAGTGAGGGATCGGGGGAAGCTTTCTTT. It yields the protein CASSEGSGEAFF.

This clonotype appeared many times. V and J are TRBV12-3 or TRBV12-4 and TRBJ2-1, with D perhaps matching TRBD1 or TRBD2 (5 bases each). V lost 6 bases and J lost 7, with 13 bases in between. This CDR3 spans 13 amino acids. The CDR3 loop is CASRQPGPNEQFF. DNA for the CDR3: TGTGCCAGCAGACAACCGGGACCTAATGAGCAGTTCTTC.

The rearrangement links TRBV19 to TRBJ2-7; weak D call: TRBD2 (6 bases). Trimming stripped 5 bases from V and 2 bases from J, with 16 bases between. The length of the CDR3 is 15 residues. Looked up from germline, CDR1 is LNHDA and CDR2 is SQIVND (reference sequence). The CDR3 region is CASSQGPGGAYEQYF. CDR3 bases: TGTGCCAGTAGTCAAGGACCAGGAGGGGCCTACGAGCAGTACTTC. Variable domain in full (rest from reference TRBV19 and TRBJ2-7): DGGITQSPKYLFRKEGQNVTLSCEQNLNHDAMYWYRQDPGQGLRLIYYSQIVNDFQKGDIAEGYSVSREKKESFPLTVTSAQKNPTAFYLCASSQGPGGAYEQYFGPGTRLTVT.

CDR3 DNA: TGTGCCACCAGTGATCCACCGGGGTGGCGGGGGGCGGTCACCGGGGAGCTGTTTTTT. This encodes CATSDPPGWRGAVTGELFF. This rearrangement joins TRBV24-1 to TRBJ2-2; 8 bases agree with TRBD2. The germline gives CDR1 KGHDR, CDR2 SFDVKD. CDR3 length: 19 residues. Trimming removed 3 bases from V and 4 bases from J; junction bases left unmatched: 15.

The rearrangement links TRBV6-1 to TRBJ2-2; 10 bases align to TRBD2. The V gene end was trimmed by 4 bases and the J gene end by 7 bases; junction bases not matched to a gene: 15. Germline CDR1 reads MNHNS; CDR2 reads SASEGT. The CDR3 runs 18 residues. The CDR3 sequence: CASSALSSAGGVSGELFF. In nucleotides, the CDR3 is TGTGCCAGCAGTGCCCTCTCCTCAGCGGGAGGGGTCAGCGGGGAGCTGTTTTTT.

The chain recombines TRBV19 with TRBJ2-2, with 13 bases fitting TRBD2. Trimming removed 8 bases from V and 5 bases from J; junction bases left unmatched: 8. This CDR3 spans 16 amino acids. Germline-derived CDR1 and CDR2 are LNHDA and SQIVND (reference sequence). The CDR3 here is CASHTGTSGITGELFF. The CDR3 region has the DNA TGTGCCAGTCACACCGGGACTAGCGGGATTACCGGGGAGCTGTTTTTT.

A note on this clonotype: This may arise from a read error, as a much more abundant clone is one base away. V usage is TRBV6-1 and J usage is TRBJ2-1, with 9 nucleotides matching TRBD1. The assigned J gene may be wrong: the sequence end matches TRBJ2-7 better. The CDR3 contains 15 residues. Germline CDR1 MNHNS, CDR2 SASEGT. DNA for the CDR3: TGTGCCAGCAGTGCCGGACAGGGGTCCTACAATGAGCAGTACTTC. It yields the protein CASSAGQGSYNEQYF.

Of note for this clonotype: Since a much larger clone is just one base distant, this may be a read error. The CDR3 spells CASSTSGYTYNEQFF. DNA for the CDR3: TGTGCCAGCAGCACTAGCGGCTATACCTACAATGAGCAGTTCTTC. This chain connects TRBV7-9 to TRBJ2-1; TRBD2 matches at 8 bases. This CDR3 contains 15 residues. V lost 5 bases, J lost 2 bases, and 5 bases stayed unmatched. Per germline, CDR1 SEHNR and CDR2 FQNEAQ (reference sequence).

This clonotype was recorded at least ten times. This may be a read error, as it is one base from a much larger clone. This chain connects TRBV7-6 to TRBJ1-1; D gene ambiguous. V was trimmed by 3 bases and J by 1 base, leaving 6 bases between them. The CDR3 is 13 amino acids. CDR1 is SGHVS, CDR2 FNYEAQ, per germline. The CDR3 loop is CASSFQENTEAFF. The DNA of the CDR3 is TGTGCCAGCAGCTTTCAGGAGAACACTGAAGCTTTCTTT. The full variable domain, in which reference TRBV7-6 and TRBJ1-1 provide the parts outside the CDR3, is GAGVSQSPRYKVTKRGQDVALRCDPISGHVSLYWYRQALGQGPEFLTYFNYEAQQDKSGLPNDRFSAERPEGSISTLTIQRTEQRDSAMYRCASSFQENTEAFFGQGTRLTVV.

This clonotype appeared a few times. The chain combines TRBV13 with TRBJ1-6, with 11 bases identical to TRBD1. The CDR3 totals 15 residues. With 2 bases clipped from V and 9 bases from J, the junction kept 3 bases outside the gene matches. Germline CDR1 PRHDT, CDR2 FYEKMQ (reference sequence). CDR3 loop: CASSLRDRGSSPLHF. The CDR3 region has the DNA TGTGCCAGCAGCTTAAGGGACAGGGGGAGTTCACCCCTCCACTTT.

CDR3 DNA sequence: TGTGCCAGTGGGGACATGAGAGAGAGCGTAGCTTTCTTT. Protein product: CASGDMRESVAFF. The rearrangement joins TRBV19 to TRBJ1-1, with D maybe TRBD1 (6 bases). This CDR3 region has 13 residues. Trimming shortened V by 8 bases and J by 10 bases, and 20 bases separated the two germline ends. The germline gives CDR1 LNHDA, CDR2 SQIVND (reference sequence).

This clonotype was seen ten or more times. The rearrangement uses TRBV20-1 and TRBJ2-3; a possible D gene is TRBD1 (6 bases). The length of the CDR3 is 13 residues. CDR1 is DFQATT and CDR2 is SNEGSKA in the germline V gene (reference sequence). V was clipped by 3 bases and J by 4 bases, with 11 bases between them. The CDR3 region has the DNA TGCAGTGCTAGGCAGGGGTTCGCAGATACGCAGTATTTT. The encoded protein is CSARQGFADTQYF.

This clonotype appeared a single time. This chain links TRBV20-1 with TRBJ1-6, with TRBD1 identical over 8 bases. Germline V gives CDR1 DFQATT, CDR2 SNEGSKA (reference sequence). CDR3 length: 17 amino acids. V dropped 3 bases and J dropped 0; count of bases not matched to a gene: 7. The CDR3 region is CSARDRAEGSYNSPLHF. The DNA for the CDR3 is TGCAGTGCTAGGGACAGGGCAGAGGGCTCCTATAATTCACCCCTCCACTTT.

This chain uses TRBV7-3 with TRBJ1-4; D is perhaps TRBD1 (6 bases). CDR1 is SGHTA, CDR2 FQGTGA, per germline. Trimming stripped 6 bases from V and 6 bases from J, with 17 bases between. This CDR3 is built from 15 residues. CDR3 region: CASSHTGTKDEKLFF. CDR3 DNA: TGTGCCAGCAGTCATACCGGGACAAAGGATGAAAAACTGTTTTTT.

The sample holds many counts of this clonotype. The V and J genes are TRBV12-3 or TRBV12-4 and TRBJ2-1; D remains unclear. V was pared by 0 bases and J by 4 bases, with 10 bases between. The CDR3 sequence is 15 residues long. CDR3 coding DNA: TGTGCCAGCAGTTTAGCGGCCGGACGATACAATGAGCAGTTCTTC. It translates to CASSLAAGRYNEQFF.

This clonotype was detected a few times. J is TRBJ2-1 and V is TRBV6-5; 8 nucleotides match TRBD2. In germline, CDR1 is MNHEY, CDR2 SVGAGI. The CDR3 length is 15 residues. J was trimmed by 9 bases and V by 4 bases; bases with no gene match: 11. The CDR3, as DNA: TGTGCCAGCAGTTCCGACGCGGGACTAGTCCTTGAGCAGTTCTTC. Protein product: CASSSDAGLVLEQFF.

CDR3 coding DNA: TGTGCCAGCAGCCAAGCAGGAGTCTCTGGAAACACCATATATTTT. It codes for CASSQAGVSGNTIYF. V gene TRBV3-1 combines with J gene TRBJ1-3, with D unclear. Looked up from germline, CDR1 is LGHDT and CDR2 is YNNKEL (reference sequence). Between the trimmed V and J ends, which lost 1 base and 0 bases, there was a span of 7 bases. The CDR3 spans 15 residues.

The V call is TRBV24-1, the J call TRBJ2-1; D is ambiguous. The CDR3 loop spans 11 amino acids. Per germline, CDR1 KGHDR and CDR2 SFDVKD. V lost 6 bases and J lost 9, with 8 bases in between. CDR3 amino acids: CATSQQREQFF. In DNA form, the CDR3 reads TGTGCCACCAGTCAACAGCGTGAGCAGTTCTTC.

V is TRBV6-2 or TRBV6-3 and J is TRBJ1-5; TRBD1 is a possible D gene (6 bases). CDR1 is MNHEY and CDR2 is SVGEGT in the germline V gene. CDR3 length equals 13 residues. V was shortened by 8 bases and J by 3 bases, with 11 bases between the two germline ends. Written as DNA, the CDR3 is TGTGCCAGCGGGGGGCAGGTCAATCAGCCCCAGCATTTT. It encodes CASGGQVNQPQHF.

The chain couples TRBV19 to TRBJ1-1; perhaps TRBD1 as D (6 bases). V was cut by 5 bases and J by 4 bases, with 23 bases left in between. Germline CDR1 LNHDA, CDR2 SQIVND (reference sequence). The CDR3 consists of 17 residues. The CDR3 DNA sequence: TGTGCCAGTAGTTACTTAACCGGCGGGGGGCAGGTCACTGAAGCTTTCTTT. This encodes CASSYLTGGGQVTEAFF. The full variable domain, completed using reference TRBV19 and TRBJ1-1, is DGGITQSPKYLFRKEGQNVTLSCEQNLNHDAMYWYRQDPGQGLRLIYYSQIVNDFQKGDIAEGYSVSREKKESFPLTVTSAQKNPTAFYLCASSYLTGGGQVTEAFFGQGTRLTVV.

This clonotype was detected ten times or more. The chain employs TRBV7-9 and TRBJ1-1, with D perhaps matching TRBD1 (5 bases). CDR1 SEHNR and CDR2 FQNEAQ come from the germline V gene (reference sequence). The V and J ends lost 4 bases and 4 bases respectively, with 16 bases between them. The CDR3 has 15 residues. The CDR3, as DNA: TGTGCCAGCAGCTCCTCGACAGATCGGGGCACTGAAGCTTTCTTT. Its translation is CASSSSTDRGTEAFF.

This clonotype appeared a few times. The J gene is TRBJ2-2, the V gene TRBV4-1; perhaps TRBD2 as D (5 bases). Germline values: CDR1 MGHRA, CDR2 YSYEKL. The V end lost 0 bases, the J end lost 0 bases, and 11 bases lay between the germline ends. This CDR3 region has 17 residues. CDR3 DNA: TGCGCCAGCAGCCAAGATTCGAGCGGAGCGAACACCGGGGAGCTGTTTTTT. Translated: CASSQDSSGANTGELFF.

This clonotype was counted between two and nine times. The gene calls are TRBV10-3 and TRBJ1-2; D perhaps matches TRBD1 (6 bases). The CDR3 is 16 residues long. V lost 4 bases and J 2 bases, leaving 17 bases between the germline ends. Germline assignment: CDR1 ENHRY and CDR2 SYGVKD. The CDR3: CAISGTRRGPNYGYTF. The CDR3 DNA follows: TGTGCCATCAGTGGAACCCGCAGGGGCCCCAACTATGGCTACACCTTC.

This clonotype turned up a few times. CDR3 loop: CASSSSGRGWETQYF. As DNA, the CDR3 is TGTGCCAGCAGCTCCTCAGGAAGGGGCTGGGAGACCCAGTACTTC. The chain joins TRBV5-5 to TRBJ2-5, with D possibly TRBD1 on 5 matching bases. The germline V and J ends were trimmed by 3 bases and 5 bases, with 17 bases remaining between them. Germline CDR1 SGHKS, CDR2 YYEKEE (reference sequence). CDR3 length: 15 residues.

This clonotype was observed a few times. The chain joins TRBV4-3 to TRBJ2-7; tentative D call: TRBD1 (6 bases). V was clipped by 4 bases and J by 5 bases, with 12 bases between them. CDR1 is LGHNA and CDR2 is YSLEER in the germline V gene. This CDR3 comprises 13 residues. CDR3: CASSLNEGDEQYF. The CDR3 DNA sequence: TGCGCCAGCAGCCTAAACGAGGGGGACGAGCAGTACTTC.

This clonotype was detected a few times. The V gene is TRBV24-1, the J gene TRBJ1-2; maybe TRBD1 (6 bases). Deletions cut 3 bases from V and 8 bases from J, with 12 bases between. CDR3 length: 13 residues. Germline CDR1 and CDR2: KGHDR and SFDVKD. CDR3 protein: CATSDPGVRGYTF. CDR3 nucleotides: TGTGCCACCAGTGATCCAGGGGTTCGAGGCTACACCTTC.

The CDR3 DNA reads as TGTGCCAGCAGTTACGGGAACAGGGTCAGTTCACCCCTCCACTTT. Translated, it gives CASSYGNRVSSPLHF. This chain links TRBV6-9 with TRBJ1-6; a weak D match, TRBD1 (6 bases). The CDR3 sequence is 15 residues long. Germline CDR1 MNHGY, CDR2 SVAAGI. The germline V and J ends were trimmed by 3 bases and 9 bases, with 15 bases remaining between them.

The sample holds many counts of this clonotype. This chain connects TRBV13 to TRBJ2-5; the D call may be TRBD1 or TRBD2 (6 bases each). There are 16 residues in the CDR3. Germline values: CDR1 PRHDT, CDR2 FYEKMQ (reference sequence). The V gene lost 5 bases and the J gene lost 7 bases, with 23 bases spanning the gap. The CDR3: CASSADPRGRVVTQYF. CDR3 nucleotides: TGTGCCAGCAGCGCGGATCCCCGGGGGCGTGTTGTGACCCAGTACTTC.